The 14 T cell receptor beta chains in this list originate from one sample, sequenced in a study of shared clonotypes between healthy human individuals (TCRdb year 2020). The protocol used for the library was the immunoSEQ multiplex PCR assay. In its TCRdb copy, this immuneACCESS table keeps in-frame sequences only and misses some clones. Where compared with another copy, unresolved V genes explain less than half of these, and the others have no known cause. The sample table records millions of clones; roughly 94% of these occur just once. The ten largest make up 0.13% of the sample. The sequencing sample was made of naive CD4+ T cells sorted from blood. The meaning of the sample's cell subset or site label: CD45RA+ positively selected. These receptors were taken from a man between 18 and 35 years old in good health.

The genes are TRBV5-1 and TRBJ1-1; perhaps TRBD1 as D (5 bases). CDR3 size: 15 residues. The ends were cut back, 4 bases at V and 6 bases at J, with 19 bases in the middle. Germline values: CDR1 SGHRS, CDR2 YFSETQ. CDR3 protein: CASSQRDRPGAEAFF. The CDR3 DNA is TGCGCCAGCAGCCAAAGGGACCGACCAGGCGCTGAAGCTTTCTTT.

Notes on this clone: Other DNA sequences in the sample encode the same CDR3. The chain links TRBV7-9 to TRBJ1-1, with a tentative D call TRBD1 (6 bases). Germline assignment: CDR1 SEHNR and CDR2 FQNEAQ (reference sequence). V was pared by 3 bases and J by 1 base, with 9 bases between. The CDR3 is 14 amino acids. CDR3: CASSLRGANTEAFF. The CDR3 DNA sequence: TGTGCCAGCAGCTTGCGGGGGGCGAACACTGAAGCTTTCTTT.

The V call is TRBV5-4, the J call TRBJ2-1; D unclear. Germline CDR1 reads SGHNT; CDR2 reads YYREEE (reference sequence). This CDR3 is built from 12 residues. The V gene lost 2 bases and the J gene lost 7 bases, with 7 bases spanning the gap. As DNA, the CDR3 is TGTGCCAGCAGCTTTGGAGAGAATGAGCAGTTCTTC. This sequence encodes CASSFGENEQFF.

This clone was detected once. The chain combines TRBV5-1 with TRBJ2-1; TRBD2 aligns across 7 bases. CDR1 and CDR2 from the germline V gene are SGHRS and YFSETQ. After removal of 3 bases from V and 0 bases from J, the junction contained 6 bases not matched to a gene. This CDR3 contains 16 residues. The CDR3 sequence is CASSSSGYSSYNEQFF. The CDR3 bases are TGCGCCAGCAGCTCTAGCGGTTACAGCTCCTACAATGAGCAGTTCTTC.

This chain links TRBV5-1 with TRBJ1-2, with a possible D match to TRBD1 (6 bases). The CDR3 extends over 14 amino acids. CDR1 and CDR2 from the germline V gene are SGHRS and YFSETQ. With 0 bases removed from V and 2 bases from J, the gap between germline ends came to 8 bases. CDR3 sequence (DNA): TGCGCCAGCAGCTTGGAAACAGGGAACTATGGCTACACCTTC. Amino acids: CASSLETGNYGYTF.

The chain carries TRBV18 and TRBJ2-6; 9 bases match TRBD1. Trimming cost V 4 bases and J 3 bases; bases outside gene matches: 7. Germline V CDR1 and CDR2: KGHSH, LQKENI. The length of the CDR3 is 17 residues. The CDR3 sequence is CASSRAGTGSGANVLTF. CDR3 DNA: TGTGCCAGCTCACGGGCGGGGACAGGGAGTGGGGCCAACGTCCTGACTTTC.

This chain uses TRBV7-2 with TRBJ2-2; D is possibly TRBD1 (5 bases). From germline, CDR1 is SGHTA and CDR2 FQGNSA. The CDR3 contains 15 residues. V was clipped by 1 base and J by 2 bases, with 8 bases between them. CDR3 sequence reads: CASSLEGPNTGELFF. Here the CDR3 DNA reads TGTGCCAGCAGCTTAGAGGGGCCCAACACCGGGGAGCTGTTTTTT.

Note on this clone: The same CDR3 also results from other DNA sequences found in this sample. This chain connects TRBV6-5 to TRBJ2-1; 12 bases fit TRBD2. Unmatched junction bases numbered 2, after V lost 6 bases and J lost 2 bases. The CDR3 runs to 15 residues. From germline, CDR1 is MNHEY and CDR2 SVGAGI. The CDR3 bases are TGTGCCAGCAGCAGGACTAGCGGGGCCTACAATGAGCAGTTCTTC. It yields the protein CASSRTSGAYNEQFF.

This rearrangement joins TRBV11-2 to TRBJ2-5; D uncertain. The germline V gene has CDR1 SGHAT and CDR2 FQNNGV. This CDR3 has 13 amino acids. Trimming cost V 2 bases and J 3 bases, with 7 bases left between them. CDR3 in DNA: TGTGCCAGCAGCTTAAGCGTAGAAGAGACCCAGTACTTC. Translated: CASSLSVEETQYF.

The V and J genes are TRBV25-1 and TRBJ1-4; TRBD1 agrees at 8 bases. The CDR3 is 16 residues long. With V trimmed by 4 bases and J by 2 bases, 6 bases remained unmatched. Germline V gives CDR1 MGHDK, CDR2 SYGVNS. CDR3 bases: TGTGCCAGCAGTGCAACGACAGGGGTTACTAATGAAAAACTGTTTTTT. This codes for CASSATTGVTNEKLFF.

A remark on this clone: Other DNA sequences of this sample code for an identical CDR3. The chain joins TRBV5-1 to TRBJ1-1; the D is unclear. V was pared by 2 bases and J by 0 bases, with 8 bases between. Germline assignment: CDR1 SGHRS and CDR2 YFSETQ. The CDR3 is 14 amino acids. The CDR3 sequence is CASSFAGLNTEAFF. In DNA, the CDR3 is TGCGCCAGCAGCTTCGCAGGCCTGAACACTGAAGCTTTCTTT.

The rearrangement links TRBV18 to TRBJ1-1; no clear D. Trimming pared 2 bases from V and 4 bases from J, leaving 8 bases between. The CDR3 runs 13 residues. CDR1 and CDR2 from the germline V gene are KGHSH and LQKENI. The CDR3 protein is CASSPSMTTEAFF. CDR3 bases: TGTGCCAGCTCACCAAGTATGACCACTGAAGCTTTCTTT.

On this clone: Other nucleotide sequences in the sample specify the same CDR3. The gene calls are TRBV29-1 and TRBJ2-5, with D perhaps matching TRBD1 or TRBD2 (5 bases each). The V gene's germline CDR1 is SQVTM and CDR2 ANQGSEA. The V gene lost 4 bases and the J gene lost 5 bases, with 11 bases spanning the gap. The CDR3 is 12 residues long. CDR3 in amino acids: CSVGGVGETQYF. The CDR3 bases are TGCAGCGTTGGAGGGGTTGGGGAGACCCAGTACTTC.

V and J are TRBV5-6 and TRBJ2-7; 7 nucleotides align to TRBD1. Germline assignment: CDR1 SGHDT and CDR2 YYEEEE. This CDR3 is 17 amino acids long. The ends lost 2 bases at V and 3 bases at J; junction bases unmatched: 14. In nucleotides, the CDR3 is TGTGCCAGCAGCTTATCTTTCACCGGGACAGTCTACTACGAGCAGTACTTC. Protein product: CASSLSFTGTVYYEQYF. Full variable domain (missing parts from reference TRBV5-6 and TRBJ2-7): DAGVTQSPTHLIKTRGQQVTLRCSPKSGHDTVSWYQQALGQGPQFIFQYYEEEERQRGNFPDRFSGHQFPNYSSELNVNALLLGDSALYLCASSLSFTGTVYYEQYFGPGTRLTVT.